This T cell receptor (beta chain) was observed in a study of STAT5B mutations in CD4+ large granular lymphocyte leukemia. The ends were cut back, 4 bases at V and 5 bases at J, with 7 bases in the middle. The CDR3 sequence is 13 residues long. Germline V gene sequence: CDR1 SGDLS, CDR2 YYNGEE. TCRdb keeps only in-frame clones here, not all; method: immunoSEQ multiplex PCR. Found here are some 35,000 clones, 69% of them singletons; the top ten hold 2.5% to 3%. The material sequenced was CD4+ T cells from blood buffy coats. The V and J genes are TRBV9 and TRBJ1-6; D gene uncertain. This TCR derives from a human donor in good health. This CDR3 is CASSSTNNSPLHF. Written as DNA, the CDR3 is TGTGCCAGCAGCTCCACTAATAATTCACCCCTCCACTTT.